These 27 T cell receptor beta chains were sequenced from one sample in a study of cytomegalovirus exposure and HLA in healthy donors. The study ran its PCR with 60 Vbeta and 13 Jbeta primers. The repertoire was sequenced with immunoSEQ multiplex PCR; TCRdb's copy has only in-frame clones and lacks some. The sample contains more than 90,000 clones, around 83% of which appear only once. Sequencing was done on a sample of PBMCs. The receptor set was obtained from a man aged 30-40 years in good health and CMV-seropositive.

The chain has TRBV30 and TRBJ2-5; 12 bases are shared with TRBD2. The J call may be incorrect, as the DNA end agrees better with TRBJ2-7. CDR3 length: 14 residues. Germline CDR1 and CDR2: GTSNPN and SVGIG (reference sequence). The chain's CDR3 is CAWSLAGGTYEQYF. Written as DNA, the CDR3 is TGTGCCTGGAGTCTAGCGGGGGGGACCTACGAGCAGTACTTC.

The rearrangement joins TRBV7-3 to TRBJ2-2, with 8 bases fitting TRBD1. The CDR3 has 14 amino acids. Trimming took 4 bases from V and 3 from J; bases not matched to a gene: 1. Germline V CDR1 and CDR2: SGHTA, FQGTGA. The CDR3 loop is CASSSTGDTGELFF. CDR3 sequence (DNA): TGTGCCAGCAGCTCGACAGGGGACACCGGGGAGCTGTTTTTT.

This sequence joins TRBV5-1 and TRBJ1-4, with D possibly being TRBD1 (6 bases). The V end was cut by 5 bases, the J end by 4 bases, with 12 bases between. From germline, CDR1 is SGHRS and CDR2 YFSETQ. This CDR3 is built from 14 residues. The CDR3 DNA follows: TGCGCCAGCAGGGCGGACAGCTTTAATGAAAAACTGTTTTTT. Its protein product is CASRADSFNEKLFF.

A single count supports this clone. CDR3 sequence reads: CASSGTVFTTDTQYF. CDR3 sequence (DNA): TGTGCCAGCAGCGGGACAGTTTTTACAACAGATACGCAGTATTTT. V gene TRBV11-2 combines with J gene TRBJ2-3; 7 bases map to TRBD1. The germline V gene has CDR1 SGHAT and CDR2 FQNNGV. The CDR3 runs to 15 residues. Trimming removed 5 bases from V and 3 bases from J; junction bases left unmatched: 8.

The rearrangement uses TRBV10-3 and TRBJ1-3; no reliable D call. The CDR3 loop spans 14 amino acids. Germline loops: CDR1 ENHRY, CDR2 SYGVKD. The ends were cut back, 7 bases at V and 0 bases at J, with 10 bases in the middle. The CDR3 DNA sequence: TGTGCCATCAAGCGGGTCCCCTCTGGAAACACCATATATTTT. Protein sequence: CAIKRVPSGNTIYF.

The chain employs TRBV28 and TRBJ2-7; D is possibly TRBD1 (6 bases). The CDR3 sequence is 14 residues long. Germline CDR1 MDHEN, CDR2 SYDVKM. The V gene lost 6 bases and the J gene lost 4 bases, with 16 bases spanning the gap. The CDR3 here is CASSPPDRPYEQYF. CDR3 coding DNA: TGTGCCAGCAGCCCCCCAGACAGGCCTTACGAGCAGTACTTC. The entire variable domain, with the rest obtained from reference TRBV28 and TRBJ2-7, is as follows: DVKVTQSSRYLVKRTGEKVFLECVQDMDHENMFWYRQDPGLGLRLIYFSYDVKMKEKGDIPEGYSVSREKKERFSLILESASTNQTSMYLCASSPPDRPYEQYFGPGTRLTVT.

The rearrangement links TRBV5-1 to TRBJ1-1, with TRBD1 matching 9 bases. The CDR3 consists of 14 residues. CDR1 and CDR2 from the germline V gene are SGHRS and YFSETQ. Trimming took 4 bases from V and 4 from J; bases not matched to a gene: 5. Here the CDR3 DNA reads TGCGCCAGCAGCAAGGACAGGGGTGGCACTGAAGCTTTCTTT. As protein: CASSKDRGGTEAFF.

V gene TRBV10-1 combines with J gene TRBJ2-1, with TRBD1 as a possible D gene (5 bases). V gave up 5 bases and J gave up 2 bases, with 13 bases separating them. The CDR3 sequence is 15 residues long. Germline CDR1 and CDR2: WNHNN and SYGVQD (reference sequence). The CDR3, as DNA: TGCGCCAGCAGTATGGACATACTTACCTACAATGAGCAGTTCTTC. Translated, it gives CASSMDILTYNEQFF.

The V gene is TRBV18, the J gene TRBJ2-7; D is possibly TRBD1 (6 bases). This CDR3 region has 13 residues. Trimming cost V 3 bases and J 1 base, with 7 bases left between them. The germline gives CDR1 KGHSH, CDR2 LQKENI. This chain's CDR3 is CASSPDSSYEQYF. The CDR3 DNA follows: TGTGCCAGCTCACCGGACAGTTCCTACGAGCAGTACTTC.

V and J are TRBV15 and TRBJ2-4; a possible D gene is TRBD1 (6 bases). From germline, CDR1 is LNHNV and CDR2 YYDKDF (reference sequence). The CDR3 is 15 amino acids. V lost 0 bases, J lost 8 bases, and 14 bases lay in between. CDR3 in amino acids: CATSRDSGQGDIQYF. The CDR3 DNA is TGTGCCACCAGCAGAGACTCGGGACAAGGAGACATTCAGTACTTC.

The V call is TRBV19, the J call TRBJ2-3; D not certain. The germline CDR1 and CDR2 sequences are LNHDA and SQIVND (reference sequence). V was trimmed by 5 bases and J by 6 bases, leaving 15 bases between them. There are 14 residues in the CDR3. The CDR3 here is CASSLTLPPDTQYF. The CDR3 DNA reads TGTGCCAGTAGTCTCACCCTACCGCCGGATACGCAGTATTTT.

The chain employs TRBV5-1 and TRBJ2-3, with 13 bases that match TRBD2. After removal of 5 bases from V and 3 bases from J, the junction contained 12 bases not matched to a gene. CDR1 SGHRS and CDR2 YFSETQ come from the germline V gene. The CDR3 is made up of 18 amino acids. In DNA, the CDR3 is TGCGCCAGCAGTTACCCGAGGACTAGCGGGAGTCGGACAGATACGCAGTATTTT. It is translated as CASSYPRTSGSRTDTQYF.

The chain carries TRBV5-4 and TRBJ2-3; D remains ambiguous. The CDR3 spans 14 residues. Looked up from germline, CDR1 is SGHNT and CDR2 is YYREEE (reference sequence). V was cut by 3 bases and J by 2 bases, with 10 bases left in between. CDR3 protein: CASSSRQATDTQYF. The CDR3 nucleotides read TGTGCCAGCAGCTCCAGACAAGCCACAGATACGCAGTATTTT.

As DNA, the CDR3 is TGCGCCAGCAGCTTGGCTCCCGGCGGGAGTATGTCAGATACGCAGTATTTT. The encoded protein is CASSLAPGGSMSDTQYF. The chain links TRBV5-1 to TRBJ2-3; TRBD2 aligns across 7 bases. After removal of 0 bases from V and 4 bases from J, the junction contained 11 bases not matched to a gene. Germline V gene lookup returns CDR1 SGHRS and CDR2 YFSETQ. The CDR3 is 17 amino acids.

This rearrangement joins TRBV28 to TRBJ2-7; 12 bases fit TRBD1. The V gene's germline CDR1 is MDHEN and CDR2 SYDVKM. The CDR3 sequence is 16 residues long. J was trimmed by 9 bases and V by 4 bases; bases with no gene match: 13. In nucleotides, the CDR3 is TGTGCCAGCAGTTCCCCCTCCCGGGACAGGGGGCATGGGCAGTACTTC. Amino acids: CASSSPSRDRGHGQYF.

This chain uses TRBV9 with TRBJ1-6; the match to TRBD1 covers 9 bases. V lost 4 bases and J lost 7; bases outside the gene matches: 9. This CDR3 comprises 16 residues. CDR1 is SGDLS, CDR2 YYNGEE, per germline. CDR3 residues: CASSSGRTGANSPLHF. In nucleotides, the CDR3 is TGTGCCAGCAGCAGCGGTAGGACAGGGGCGAATTCACCCCTCCACTTT.

The CDR3 reads CATSRDQRESQHF. CDR3 sequence (DNA): TGTGCCACCAGCAGAGATCAAAGGGAGTCCCAGCATTTT. J is TRBJ1-5 and V is TRBV15; D is unresolved. This CDR3 has 13 amino acids. Germline-derived CDR1 and CDR2 are LNHNV and YYDKDF (reference sequence). Trimming removed 0 bases from V and 11 bases from J, with 11 bases in between.

This clone was found once. Since a much larger clone is just one base distant, this may be a read error. Distinct nucleotide sequences in the sample also encode this CDR3. The chain recombines TRBV11-2 with TRBJ1-3; no clear D gene. The V gene's germline CDR1 is SGHAT and CDR2 FQNNGV. The V end was cut by 5 bases, the J end by 0 bases, with 2 bases between. The length of the CDR3 is 12 residues. The CDR3 loop is CASSLSGNTIYF. In DNA, the CDR3 is TGTGCCAGCAGCCTCTCTGGAAACACCATATATTTT.

The V and J genes are TRBV6-1 and TRBJ2-7; 10 nucleotides match TRBD2. The V gene end was trimmed by 8 bases and the J gene end by 3 bases; junction bases not matched to a gene: 4. The CDR3 totals 13 residues. CDR1 is MNHNS, CDR2 SASEGT, per germline. The CDR3 coding sequence is TGTGCCAGCGGACGACTAGCGGGCTACGAGCAGTACTTC. The encoded protein is CASGRLAGYEQYF.

The chain is built from TRBV5-6 and TRBJ1-2; 10 positions match TRBD1. V was clipped by 2 bases and J by 8 bases; unmatched bases: 3. Germline V gene lookup returns CDR1 SGHDT and CDR2 YYEEEE. This CDR3 is built from 13 residues. The CDR3 nucleotides are TGTGCCAGCAGCTTAGGGACAGGGGCGGGCTACACCTTC. This gives the protein CASSLGTGAGYTF.

This clone was observed once. The chain carries TRBV29-1 and TRBJ1-1, with 7 bases fitting TRBD1. Germline-derived CDR1 and CDR2 are SQVTM and ANQGSEA. With V trimmed by 4 bases and J by 0 bases, 11 bases remained unmatched. This CDR3 region has 16 residues. The CDR3 DNA follows: TGCAGCGTTGGGGACATACGGACAGGTGTGAACACTGAAGCTTTCTTT. Protein: CSVGDIRTGVNTEAFF.

The rearrangement links TRBV5-4 to TRBJ2-1, with a tentative D call TRBD2 (6 bases). The CDR3 length is 14 residues. Looked up from germline, CDR1 is SGHNT and CDR2 is YYREEE (reference sequence). Deletions cut 2 bases from V and 4 bases from J, with 10 bases between. The CDR3 reads CASSFPAGYNEQFF. CDR3 nucleotides: TGTGCCAGCAGCTTTCCTGCGGGATACAATGAGCAGTTCTTC. Combining the CDR3 with reference TRBV5-4 and TRBJ2-1 gives the whole variable domain ETGVTQSPTHLIKTRGQQVTLRCSSQSGHNTVSWYQQALGQGPQFIFQYYREEENGRGNFPPRFSGLQFPNYSSELNVNALELDDSALYLCASSFPAGYNEQFFGPGTRLTVL.

V and J are TRBV2 and TRBJ2-7; 7 nucleotides match TRBD1. Germline-derived CDR1 and CDR2 are SNHLY and FYNNEI. The CDR3 length is 16 residues. V lost 8 bases to trimming and J lost 2 bases; unmatched junction nucleotides: 15. The CDR3 loop reads CASGLGQNKRTYEQYV. Here the CDR3 DNA reads TGTGCCAGCGGATTGGGACAGAATAAGCGAACCTACGAGCAGTACGTC.

This chain links TRBV11-2 with TRBJ1-1; 7 bases are shared with TRBD1. The CDR3 runs 15 residues. Germline CDR1 and CDR2: SGHAT and FQNNGV. Losses at the gene ends were 2 bases for V and 3 bases for J; bases not matched to a gene: 6. The CDR3 region has the DNA TGTGCCAGCAGCTTATCTCCCAGGGGGGACACTGAAGCTTTCTTT. It is translated as CASSLSPRGDTEAFF.

This chain joins TRBV5-8 and TRBJ2-7, with D tentatively TRBD1 (6 bases). Between the trimmed V and J ends, which lost 4 bases and 5 bases, there was a span of 16 bases. This CDR3 comprises 14 residues. CDR1 is SGHTS and CDR2 is YDEGEE in the germline V gene. CDR3 loop: CASSRGRQADEQYF. Written as DNA, the CDR3 is TGTGCCAGCAGCCGCGGGCGACAGGCGGACGAGCAGTACTTC.

This clone was seen just once. CDR3 coding DNA: TGTGCCAGCAGTGAAGCAGGGGTTCAGCCCCAGCATTTT. Translated: CASSEAGVQPQHF. The rearrangement uses TRBV6-5 and TRBJ1-5; tentative D call: TRBD1 (6 bases). Germline CDR1 and CDR2: MNHEY and SVGAGI. The CDR3 loop spans 13 amino acids. Trimming removed 5 bases from V and 6 bases from J, with 11 bases in between.

The chain recombines TRBV27 with TRBJ2-3; 8 bases are shared with TRBD1. The CDR3 length is 19 residues. Germline values: CDR1 MNHEY, CDR2 SMNVEV (reference sequence). V dropped 4 bases and J dropped 2; count of bases not matched to a gene: 17. The CDR3 loop is CASSYQGAFLLPLTDTQYF. CDR3 sequence (DNA): TGTGCCAGCAGTTACCAGGGGGCCTTCCTCTTACCACTCACAGATACGCAGTATTTT.